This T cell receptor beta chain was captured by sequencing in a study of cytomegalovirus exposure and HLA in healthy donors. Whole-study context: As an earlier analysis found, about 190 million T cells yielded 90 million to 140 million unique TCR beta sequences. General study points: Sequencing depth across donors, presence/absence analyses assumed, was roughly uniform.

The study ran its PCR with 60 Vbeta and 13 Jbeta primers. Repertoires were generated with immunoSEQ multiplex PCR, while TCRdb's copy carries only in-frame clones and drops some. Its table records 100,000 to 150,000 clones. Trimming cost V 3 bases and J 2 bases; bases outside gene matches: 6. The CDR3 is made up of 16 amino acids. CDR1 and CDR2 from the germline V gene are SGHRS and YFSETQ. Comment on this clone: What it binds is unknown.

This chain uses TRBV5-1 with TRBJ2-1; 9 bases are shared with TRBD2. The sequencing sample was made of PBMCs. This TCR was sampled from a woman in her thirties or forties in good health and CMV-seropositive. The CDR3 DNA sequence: TGCGCCAGCAGCTCCATAGCGGGAGAGGCCTACAATGAGCAGTTCTTC. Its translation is CASSSIAGEAYNEQFF. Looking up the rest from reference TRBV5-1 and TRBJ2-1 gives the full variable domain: KAGVTQTPRYLIKTRGQQVTLSCSPISGHRSVSWYQQTPGQGLQFLFEYFSETQRNKGNFPGRFSGRQFSNSRSEMNVSTLELGDSALYLCASSSIAGEAYNEQFFGPGTRLTVL.